These T cell receptor beta chains were read from a single sample in a study of T cell therapy after organ transplantation. Some clones are missing from TCRdb's copy, which holds only in-frame ones; the method was immunoSEQ multiplex PCR. The table has several thousand clones, around 81% seen once. For these TCRs, the target antigens are not known. The source was CD8+ T cells from blood, collected after autologous CMV-specific T cell therapy. These TCRs come from a human patient who had received a solid organ transplant and had CMV disease. A subset of T cells may come from the graft donor. The CDR3 runs from the conserved cysteine through the conserved F or W. Fields, in order: V gene, J gene, D gene, clone size, CDR3 protein, CDR3 DNA. D genes are given only for firm matches. Some rows mark clone size as missing; the rest say once, few, many or name a class of expanded clone.

>TRBV5-1|TRBJ1-4|NA|NA
CASSFGITNEKLFF
TGCGCCAGCAGCTTCGGGATAACTAATGAAAAACTGTTTTTT
>TRBV7-1|TRBJ1-2|TRBD1|NA
CASSSSGTGSYGYTF
TGTGCCAGCAGCTCCTCGGGGACAGGGTCTTATGGCTACACCTTC
>TRBV30|TRBJ1-2|NA|NA
CAWVDGRYGYTF
TGTGCCTGGGTTGACGGCCGCTATGGCTACACCTTC
>TRBV30|TRBJ2-5|NA|NA
CAWMEGSEGMDF
TGTGCCTGGATGGAGGGATCGGAGGGGATGGACTTC
>TRBV9|TRBJ2-1|NA|NA
CASSVGAGLYNEQFF
TGTGCCAGCAGCGTAGGAGCTGGACTCTACAATGAGCAGTTCTTC
>TRBV28|TRBJ2-3|TRBD2|NA
CASSLGLAGSVATQYF
TGTGCCAGCAGTTTAGGGCTAGCGGGGAGCGTGGCTACGCAGTATTTT
>TRBV7-6|TRBJ2-1|NA|once
CASSIRDSIYNEQFF
TGTGCCAGCAGCATCCGGGACTCAATATACAATGAGCAGTTCTTC
>TRBV30|TRBJ2-7|TRBD1|medium-sized
CAWSEGQTYEQYF
TGTGCCTGGAGTGAGGGACAGACCTACGAGCAGTACTTC
>TRBV27|TRBJ2-1|NA|NA
CASRLSDYNGQFF
TGTGCCAGTAGGTTGTCAGATTACAATGGGCAGTTCTTC
>TRBV11-2|TRBJ2-7|NA|NA
CASSLVGFQGSGEQYF
TGTGCCAGCAGCTTAGTGGGCTTCCAGGGCTCGGGCGAGCAGTACTTC
>TRBV7-8|TRBJ2-1|NA|NA
CASSLVGSSYNEQFF
TGTGCCAGCAGCTTGGTCGGGAGCTCTTACAATGAGCAGTTCTTC
>TRBV7-9|TRBJ2-1|NA|NA
CASSLAQGSYNEQFF
TGTGCCAGCAGCTTAGCTCAGGGGTCCTACAATGAGCAGTTCTTC
>TRBV9|TRBJ1-1|NA|NA
CASSEDMNTEAFF
TGTGCCAGCAGCGAGGACATGAACACTGAAGCTTTCTTT
>TRBV27|TRBJ2-1|TRBD1|NA
CASSSGTGQFF
TGTGCCAGCAGTTCCGGGACAGGGCAGTTCTTC
>TRBV4-2|TRBJ2-1|TRBD2|NA
CASARGDSPYNEQFF
TGTGCCAGCGCGCGGGGGGACTCGCCCTACAATGAGCAGTTCTTC